Here is one TCR beta chain with its context. The antigen remains undetermined. Libraries were prepared by immunoSEQ multiplex PCR; TCRdb keeps only in-frame clonotypes and omits some of them. The sample has fewer than 20,000 clones, more than 75% seen once. Germline assignment: CDR1 MDHEN and CDR2 SYDVKM. The CDR3 has 14 amino acids. Trimming removed 2 bases from V and 8 bases from J, with 12 bases in between. The data are from a study of OX40 agonist ivuxolimab in advanced cancers. Study findings and constraints: At 0.1 to 3.0 mg/kg, clonal expansion of CD4+ and CD8+ blood T cells had occurred by week 6.

The source material was CD4+ or CD8+ T cells sorted from blood, sampled in a trial of the OX40 agonist ivuxolimab. This chain uses TRBV28 with TRBJ1-4; no firm D call. The sequence came from an adult with an advanced solid tumor such as melanoma, head and neck, liver or kidney cancer. CDR3 in DNA: TGTGCCAGCAGTTTAAGTGGCCTCAGGGAAAAACTGTTTTTT. This translates into CASSLSGLREKLFF.